A single sample gave rise to the 15 T cell receptor beta chains below, sequenced in a study of cytomegalovirus exposure and HLA in healthy donors. This table comes from immunoSEQ multiplex PCR, and its TCRdb copy is limited to in-frame clones, with some not included. Among more than 250,000 clones listed, 75% to 90% were seen once. Sequenced material: PBMCs. The receptors originated from a woman between 18 and 29 years old in good health and CMV-seronegative.

This clone was picked up a small number of times. The chain joins TRBV4-3 to TRBJ2-7; 9 bases are shared with TRBD2. Germline loops: CDR1 LGHNA, CDR2 YSLEER. V shed 1 base, J shed 3 bases, and the junction held 1 base outside the gene matches. CDR3 length equals 14 residues. CDR3 in DNA: TGCGCCAGCAGCCAAGGACTAGCGGACTACGAGCAGTACTTC. It encodes CASSQGLADYEQYF.

The chain has TRBV27 and TRBJ2-6; a possible D gene is TRBD1 (6 bases). This CDR3 spans 19 amino acids. V was trimmed by 3 bases and J by 0 bases, leaving 18 bases between them. Germline CDR1 MNHEY, CDR2 SMNVEV (reference sequence). The CDR3 sequence is CASSFTPPGARSGANVLTF. The CDR3 bases are TGTGCCAGCAGTTTTACCCCCCCAGGGGCCCGCTCTGGGGCCAACGTCCTGACTTTC.

There are a few counts of this clone. The chain links TRBV6-6 to TRBJ1-5; 8 nucleotides match TRBD1. The trim removed 6 bases at V and 2 bases at J, leaving 3 bases unmatched. Per the germline V gene, CDR1 is MNHNY and CDR2 is SVGAGI (reference sequence). The CDR3 has 14 residues. The CDR3 region has the DNA TGTGCCAGCAGACAGGGGGATGGCAATCAGCCCCAGCATTTT. This encodes CASRQGDGNQPQHF.

The genes are TRBV28 and TRBJ2-1, with 7 bases that match TRBD1. Germline V gene sequence: CDR1 MDHEN, CDR2 SYDVKM. The V segment lost 6 bases and the J segment 10 bases; nucleotides outside the gene matches: 9. The CDR3 consists of 13 residues. The CDR3 nucleotides are TGTGCCAGCAGCCGTACAGGGGCTTGGGAGCAGTTCTTC. Protein: CASSRTGAWEQFF.

The V and J genes are TRBV10-3 and TRBJ2-4; 9 bases fit TRBD1. V shed 4 bases and J 8 bases; nucleotides not matched to a gene: 6. The CDR3 spans 14 residues. Germline CDR1 ENHRY, CDR2 SYGVKD. The CDR3 sequence is CAISGTGDSDIQYF. The CDR3 DNA follows: TGTGCCATCAGTGGGACAGGGGATTCTGACATTCAGTACTTC.

The CDR3 reads CASSTGTGSSYEQYF. The CDR3 DNA is TGTGCCAGCAGTACCGGGACTGGAAGCTCCTACGAGCAGTACTTC. The chain has TRBV6-5 and TRBJ2-7, with TRBD2 as a possible D gene (6 bases). The V and J ends lost 5 bases and 0 bases respectively, with 14 bases between them. Germline assignment: CDR1 MNHEY and CDR2 SVGAGI. This CDR3 region has 15 residues.

The chain links TRBV9 to TRBJ2-5, with 10 bases fitting TRBD1. Germline loops: CDR1 SGDLS, CDR2 YYNGEE. The CDR3 is 14 amino acids. Losses at the gene ends were 5 bases for V and 5 bases for J; bases not matched to a gene: 6. CDR3 loop: CASSGGQGIETQYF. The CDR3 DNA is TGTGCCAGCAGTGGGGGACAGGGGATCGAGACCCAGTACTTC.

The chain couples TRBV28 to TRBJ1-5, with TRBD1 matching 8 bases. The CDR3 sequence is 16 residues long. Germline V gives CDR1 MDHEN, CDR2 SYDVKM. Trimming at V came to 5 bases and at J to 3 bases, leaving 9 bases not matched to a gene. As DNA, the CDR3 is TGTGCCAGCAGTCGACAGGGGATGGGGACCAATCAGCCCCAGCATTTT. This sequence encodes CASSRQGMGTNQPQHF.

This clone was picked up a small number of times. The chain recombines TRBV2 with TRBJ2-1; TRBD2 agrees at 7 bases. Unmatched junction bases numbered 10, after V lost 4 bases and J lost 4 bases. The CDR3 sequence is 16 residues long. The germline V gene has CDR1 SNHLY and CDR2 FYNNEI. In DNA form, the CDR3 reads TGTGCCAGCAGTGGTCCGAGGTCTAGCGGTTACAATGAGCAGTTCTTC. Translated, it gives CASSGPRSSGYNEQFF.

The genes are TRBV5-1 and TRBJ2-5; perhaps TRBD2 as D (5 bases). V was pared by 1 base and J by 5 bases, with 12 bases between. There are 14 residues in the CDR3. Germline lookup yields CDR1 SGHRS and CDR2 YFSETQ. This CDR3 is CASSLTASGETQYF. The CDR3 bases are TGCGCCAGCAGCTTGACAGCTTCGGGGGAGACCCAGTACTTC.

The V gene is TRBV7-3, the J gene TRBJ1-1, with 7 positions matching TRBD1. This CDR3 comprises 16 residues. Trimming removed 1 base from V and 0 bases from J; junction bases left unmatched: 5. Germline CDR1 and CDR2: SGHTA and FQGTGA. CDR3 loop: CASSLSTGDLNTEAFF. For the CDR3, the DNA is TGTGCCAGCAGCTTAAGTACAGGGGACTTGAACACTGAAGCTTTCTTT.

V is TRBV4-3 and J is TRBJ2-1; D unclear. This CDR3 has 14 amino acids. The germline V gene encodes CDR1 LGHNA and CDR2 YSLEER. Trimming took off 1 base at V and 4 bases at J, with 8 bases between the two ends. The CDR3 is CASSQVSFYNEQFF. CDR3 coding DNA: TGCGCCAGCAGCCAAGTCTCCTTTTACAATGAGCAGTTCTTC.

The rearrangement uses TRBV25-1 and TRBJ2-3, with D perhaps matching TRBD2 (6 bases). Germline-derived CDR1 and CDR2 are MGHDK and SYGVNS. The CDR3 spans 13 residues. The V end was cut by 3 bases, the J end by 3 bases, with 7 bases between. The CDR3 DNA follows: TGTGCCAGCAGTGAGGGGGGAACAGATACGCAGTATTTT. Translation gives CASSEGGTDTQYF.

The chain joins TRBV23-1 to TRBJ2-1, with TRBD2 matching 12 bases. TRBV23-1 belongs to the ORF category, with a function that is uncertain. The CDR3 length is 16 residues. V shed 0 bases, J shed 6 bases, and the junction held 3 bases outside the gene matches. Written as DNA, the CDR3 is TGCGCCAGCAGTCAATCTAAACTAGCGGGAGGCAATGAGCAGTTCTTC. Its translation: CASSQSKLAGGNEQFF.

The chain links TRBV6-6 to TRBJ1-2; TRBD1 agrees at 7 bases. The ends lost 5 bases at V and 8 bases at J; junction bases unmatched: 8. Germline V gene sequence: CDR1 MNHNY, CDR2 SVGAGI (reference sequence). The CDR3 is 13 amino acids. The CDR3 reads CASSTSTGDGYTF. The CDR3 coding sequence is TGTGCCAGCAGTACCTCCACAGGGGACGGCTACACCTTC.